What follows describes a single T cell receptor (beta chain). Its cognate antigen is unknown. The data are from a study of cytomegalovirus exposure and HLA in healthy donors. Overall study results and limits: An analysis that came later showed most CMV-associated TCR beta chains appearing HLA-restricted. 150 to 200 TCR beta chains were listed as cytomegalovirus-associated.

The V and J ends lost 4 bases and 5 bases, in that order; junction bases with no gene match: 14. The CDR3 consists of 16 residues. Germline assignment: CDR1 SGHRS and CDR2 YFSETQ. Primers for the PCR totalled 60 Vbeta and 13 Jbeta. Method: immunoSEQ multiplex PCR; TCRdb's copy keeps in-frame clones and lacks some. The table records some 150,000 clones, roughly 84% of them present only once. The sequenced sample was PBMCs. The TCR originated in a woman aged 18 to 35 in good health and CMV-seronegative. This chain joins TRBV5-1 and TRBJ1-2; 7 bases line up with TRBD1. The DNA for the CDR3 is TGCGCCAGCAGCCCAAATGGAGGGGGCGCGGATTATGGCTACACCTTC. This codes for CASSPNGGGADYGYTF. Full variable domain (remainder filled in from reference TRBV5-1 and TRBJ1-2): KAGVTQTPRYLIKTRGQQVTLSCSPISGHRSVSWYQQTPGQGLQFLFEYFSETQRNKGNFPGRFSGRQFSNSRSEMNVSTLELGDSALYLCASSPNGGGADYGYTFGSGTRLTVV.